This T cell receptor (beta chain) originates from a study of CD8 T cells in ankylosing spondylitis. Germline V gene sequence: CDR1 DFQATT, CDR2 SNEGSKA (reference sequence). The CDR3 consists of 15 residues. Trimming shortened V by 0 bases and J by 5 bases, and 16 bases separated the two germline ends. TCRdb called the 5' RACE reads again in MiXCR, with one record for every CDR3 protein. The table records more than 200,000 distinct CDR3 sequences, 24% of them present only once. The source is a male donor with ankylosing spondylitis or in good health (not recorded which). The chain uses TRBV20-1 and TRBJ1-1, with D possibly matching TRBD1 (6 bases). Sample: blood, either unsorted or a sorted T cell fraction (not recorded which). The CDR3, as DNA: TGCAGTGCTAGAGAGAGACCTACTAGGGGGACTGAAGCTTTCTTT. Translating gives CSARERPTRGTEAFF.